The text below deals with one T cell receptor beta chain. Its antigen is unknown. The table came from immunoSEQ multiplex PCR; TCRdb's copy has only in-frame clones and leaves some out. The table lists 90,000 to 150,000 clones, 88% of them singletons. The V end was cut by 0 bases, the J end by 5 bases, with 13 bases between. Germline assignment: CDR1 MNHEY and CDR2 SVGAGI. The CDR3 is made up of 15 amino acids. The data were taken from a study of cytomegalovirus exposure and HLA in healthy donors. The study's findings and limits: Per published reports, the classifier diagnosed cytomegalovirus status with high specificity and sensitivity. Many donors shared some public TCRs, even though most TCR sequences were rare. Researchers counted 150 to 200 TCR beta chains as cytomegalovirus-associated.

The TCR comes from a young woman in good health and CMV-seropositive. The sequenced sample was PBMCs. The chain links TRBV6-5 to TRBJ1-1; no firm D call. The chain's CDR3 is CASSYSEPPKTEAFF. DNA for the CDR3: TGTGCCAGCAGTTACTCGGAGCCTCCGAAGACTGAAGCTTTCTTT.